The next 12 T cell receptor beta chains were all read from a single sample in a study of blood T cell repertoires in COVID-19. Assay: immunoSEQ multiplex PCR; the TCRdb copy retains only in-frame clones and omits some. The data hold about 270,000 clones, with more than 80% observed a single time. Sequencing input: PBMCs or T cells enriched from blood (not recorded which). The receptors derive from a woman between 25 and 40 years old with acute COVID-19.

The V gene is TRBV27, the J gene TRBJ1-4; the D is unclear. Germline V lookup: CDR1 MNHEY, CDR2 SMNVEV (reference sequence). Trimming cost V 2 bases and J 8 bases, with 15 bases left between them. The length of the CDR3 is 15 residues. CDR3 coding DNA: TGTGCCAGCAGTTTAAGAAGTGGCTCTCTGGAAAAACTGTTTTTT. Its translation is CASSLRSGSLEKLFF.

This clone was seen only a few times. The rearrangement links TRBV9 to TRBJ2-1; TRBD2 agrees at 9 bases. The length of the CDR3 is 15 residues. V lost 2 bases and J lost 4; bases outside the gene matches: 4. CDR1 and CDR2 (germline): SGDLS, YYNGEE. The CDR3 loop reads CASSVRLAEYNEQFF. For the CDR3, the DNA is TGTGCCAGCAGCGTCCGACTAGCGGAATACAATGAGCAGTTCTTC.

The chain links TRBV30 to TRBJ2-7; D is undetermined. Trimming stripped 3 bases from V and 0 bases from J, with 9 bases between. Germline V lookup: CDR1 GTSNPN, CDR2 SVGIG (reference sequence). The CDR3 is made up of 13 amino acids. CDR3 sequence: CAWSIVYSYEQYF. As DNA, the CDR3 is TGTGCCTGGAGCATCGTCTACTCCTACGAGCAGTACTTC.

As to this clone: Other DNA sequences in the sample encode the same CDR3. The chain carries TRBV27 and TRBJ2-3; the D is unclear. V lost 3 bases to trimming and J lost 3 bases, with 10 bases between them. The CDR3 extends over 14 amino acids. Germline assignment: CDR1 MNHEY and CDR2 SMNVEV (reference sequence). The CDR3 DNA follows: TGTGCCAGCAGTTTTGGTAGAATGACAGATACGCAGTATTTT. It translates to CASSFGRMTDTQYF.

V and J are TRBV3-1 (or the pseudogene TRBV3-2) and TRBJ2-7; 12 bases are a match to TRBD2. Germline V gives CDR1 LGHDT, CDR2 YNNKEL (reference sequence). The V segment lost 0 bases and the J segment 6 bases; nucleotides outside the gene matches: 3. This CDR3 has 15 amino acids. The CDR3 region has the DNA TGTGCCAGCAGCCAAGAGGGGGGACTAGCGGGCGAGCAGTACTTC. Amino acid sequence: CASSQEGGLAGEQYF.

The CDR3 region is CASSELAGHSYEQYF. The CDR3 DNA sequence: TGTGCCAGCAGCGAACTAGCGGGCCACTCCTACGAGCAGTACTTC. The rearrangement links TRBV7-9 to TRBJ2-7; 9 nucleotides line up with TRBD2. CDR1 and CDR2 from the germline V gene are SEHNR and FQNEAQ (reference sequence). This CDR3 comprises 15 residues. After removal of 5 bases from V and 0 bases from J, the junction contained 5 bases not matched to a gene.

CDR3 in DNA: TGTGCCAGTACCTCTGAATATGGCGCGGGGCCCCAGCATTTT. Its translation: CASTSEYGAGPQHF. This chain connects TRBV6-5 to TRBJ1-5, with no clear D. The CDR3 is 14 amino acids. Trimming removed 9 bases at V and 9 bases at J, with 21 bases between. Germline assignment: CDR1 MNHEY and CDR2 SVGAGI.

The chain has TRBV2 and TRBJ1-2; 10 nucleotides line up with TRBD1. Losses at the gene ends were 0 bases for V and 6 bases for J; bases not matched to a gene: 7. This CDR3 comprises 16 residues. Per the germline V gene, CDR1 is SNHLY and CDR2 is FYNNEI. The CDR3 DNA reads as TGTGCCAGCAGTGAAGCGCCGACAGGGGGCGCGGATGGCTACACCTTC. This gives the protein CASSEAPTGGADGYTF. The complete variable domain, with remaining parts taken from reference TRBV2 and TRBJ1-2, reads EPEVTQTPSHQVTQMGQEVILRCVPISNHLYFYWYRQILGQKVEFLVSFYNNEISEKSEIFDDQFSVERPDGSNFTLKIRSTKLEDSAMYFCASSEAPTGGADGYTFGSGTRLTVV.

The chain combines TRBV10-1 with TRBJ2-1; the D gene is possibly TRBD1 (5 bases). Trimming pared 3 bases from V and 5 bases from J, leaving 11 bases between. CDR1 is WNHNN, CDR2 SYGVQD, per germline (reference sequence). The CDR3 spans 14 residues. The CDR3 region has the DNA TGCGCCAGCAGTGACCCAGGGCCGGACAATGAGCAGTTCTTC. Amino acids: CASSDPGPDNEQFF.

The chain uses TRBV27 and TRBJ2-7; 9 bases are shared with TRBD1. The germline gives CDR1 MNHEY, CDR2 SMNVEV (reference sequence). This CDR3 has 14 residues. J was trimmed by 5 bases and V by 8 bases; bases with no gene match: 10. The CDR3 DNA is TGTGCCAGCTCTGGGGGGACAGGGAAACACGAGCAGTACTTC. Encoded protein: CASSGGTGKHEQYF.

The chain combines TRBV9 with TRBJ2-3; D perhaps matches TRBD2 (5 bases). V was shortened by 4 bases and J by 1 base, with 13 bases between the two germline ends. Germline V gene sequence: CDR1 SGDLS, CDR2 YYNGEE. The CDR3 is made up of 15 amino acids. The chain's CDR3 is CASSSQLAGTDTQYF. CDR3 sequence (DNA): TGTGCCAGCAGCTCCCAGCTAGCTGGCACAGATACGCAGTATTTT.

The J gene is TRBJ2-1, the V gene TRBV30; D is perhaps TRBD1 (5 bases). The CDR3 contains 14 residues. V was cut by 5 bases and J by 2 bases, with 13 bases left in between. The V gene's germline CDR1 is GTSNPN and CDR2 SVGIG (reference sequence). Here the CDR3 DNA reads TGTGCCTGGTACCCCAGGACAACCTACAATGAGCAGTTCTTC. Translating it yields CAWYPRTTYNEQFF.